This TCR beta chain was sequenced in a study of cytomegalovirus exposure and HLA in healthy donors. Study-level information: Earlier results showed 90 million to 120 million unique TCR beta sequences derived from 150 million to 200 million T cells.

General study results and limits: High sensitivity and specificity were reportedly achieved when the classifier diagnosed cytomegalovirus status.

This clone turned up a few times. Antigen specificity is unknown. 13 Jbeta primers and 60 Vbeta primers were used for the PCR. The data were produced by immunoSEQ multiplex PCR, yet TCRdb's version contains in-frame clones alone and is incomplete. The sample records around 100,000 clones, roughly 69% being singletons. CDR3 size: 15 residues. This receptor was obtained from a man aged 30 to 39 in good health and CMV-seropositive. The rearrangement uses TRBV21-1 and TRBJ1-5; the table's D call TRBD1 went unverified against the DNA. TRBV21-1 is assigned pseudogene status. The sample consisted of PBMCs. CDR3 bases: TGTGCCAACCGAGGAGGGGGCTGGGGCAATCAGCCCCAGCATTTT. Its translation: CANRGGGWGNQPQHF.